Given below is one T cell receptor beta chain in context. Original methodology: ImmunoSEQ output held junction-only sequences without quality scores, so filtering differed. Clones were read by immunoSEQ multiplex PCR, and TCRdb kept only the in-frame ones, dropping some. The V and J calls and the clone size are those of that table, but D and trimming were determined from the DNA. Seen here are hundreds of thousands of clones, around 72% observed once, and the top ten hold under 2%. The sample comes from a study of shared clonotypes between healthy human individuals. The V gene's germline CDR1 is GTSNPN and CDR2 SVGIG (reference sequence). This CDR3 spans 13 amino acids. Trimming left V 0 bases short and J 0 bases short, with 4 bases between.

The sequencing input was memory CD4+ T cells sorted from blood. Subset: CD45RA-negative fraction. V and J are TRBV30 and TRBJ2-3; D is ambiguous. The TCR was taken from a woman in her thirties in good health. The CDR3 protein is CAWSVMSTDTQYF. As DNA, the CDR3 is TGTGCCTGGAGTGTAATGAGCACAGATACGCAGTATTTT.